This T cell receptor (beta chain) was obtained from a study of T cells in Graves' hyperthyroidism and ophthalmopathy. Diagnostic assessment was based on clinical symptoms, serum thyroxine and TRAb, thyroid ultrasound and orbital computed tomography. The authors took PBMCs from 8 to 10 ml fresh peripheral blood. Amplification of TCR beta CDR3 regions used RNA as the template. RT-PCR in the first round (using the HTBI primer set) targeted the TCR CDR3. Via MiXCR, TCRdb re-called the multiplex PCR reads, giving one row per CDR3 protein. The table shows hundreds of thousands of distinct CDR3 sequences, with roughly 14% occurring only once. V was shortened by 2 bases and J by 0 bases, with 8 bases between the two germline ends. The CDR3 runs 16 residues. Germline V lookup: CDR1 MNHEY, CDR2 SMNVEV (reference sequence).

The chain combines TRBV27 with TRBJ2-6; unclear D gene. The specimen sequenced was blood. This TCR derives from a man aged 18 to 30 with Graves' ophthalmopathy. CDR3 nucleotide sequence: TGTGCCAGCAGTTTACTTTGGACCTCTGGGGCCAACGTCCTGACTTTC. Residues: CASSLLWTSGANVLTF.